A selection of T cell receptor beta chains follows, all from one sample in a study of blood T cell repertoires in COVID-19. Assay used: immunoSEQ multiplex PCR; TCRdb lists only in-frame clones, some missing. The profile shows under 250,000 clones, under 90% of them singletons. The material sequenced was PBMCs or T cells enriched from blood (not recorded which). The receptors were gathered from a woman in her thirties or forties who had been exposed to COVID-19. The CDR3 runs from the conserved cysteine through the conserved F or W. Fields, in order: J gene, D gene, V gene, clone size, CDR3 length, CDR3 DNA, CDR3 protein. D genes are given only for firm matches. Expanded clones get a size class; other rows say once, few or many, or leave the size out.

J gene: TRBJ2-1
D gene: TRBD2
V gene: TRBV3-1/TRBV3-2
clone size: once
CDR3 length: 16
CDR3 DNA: TGTGCCAGCAGCCAAGGGCTTAGCGGGGGGGGTAATGAGCAGTTCTTC
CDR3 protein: CASSQGLSGGGNEQFF

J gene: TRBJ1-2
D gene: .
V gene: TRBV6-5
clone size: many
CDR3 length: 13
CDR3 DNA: TGTGCCGGCCGGGAGGCAGGGAATCCTGGCTACACCTTC
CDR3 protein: CAGREAGNPGYTF

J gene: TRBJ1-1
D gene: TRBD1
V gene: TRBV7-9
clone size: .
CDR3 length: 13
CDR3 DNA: TGTGCCAGCAGCTCCTCATCACAGGGGGAAGCTTTCTTT
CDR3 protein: CASSSSSQGEAFF

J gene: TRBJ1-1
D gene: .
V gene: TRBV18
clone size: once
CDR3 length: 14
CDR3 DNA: TGTGCCAGCTCACACTTGGGGGGGAACACTGAAGCTTTCTTT
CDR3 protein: CASSHLGGNTEAFF

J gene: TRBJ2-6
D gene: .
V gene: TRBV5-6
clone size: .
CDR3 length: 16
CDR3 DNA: TGTGCCAGCAGCTTGGTATCAGTGGCTGGGGCCAACGTCCTGACTTTC
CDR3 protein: CASSLVSVAGANVLTF

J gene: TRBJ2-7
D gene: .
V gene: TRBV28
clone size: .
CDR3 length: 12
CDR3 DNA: TGTGCCAGCAGTTTGGGCAGCTACGAGCAGTACTTC
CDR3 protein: CASSLGSYEQYF

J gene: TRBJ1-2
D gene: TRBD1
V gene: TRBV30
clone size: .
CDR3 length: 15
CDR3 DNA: TGTGCCTGGAGTGTAAGGGCAGGGGGCGGCTATGGCTACACCTTC
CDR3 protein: CAWSVRAGGGYGYTF

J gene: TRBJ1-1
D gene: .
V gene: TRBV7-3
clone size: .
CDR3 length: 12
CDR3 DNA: TGTGCCAGCAGTCTAGCAGGTGGTGAAGCTTTCTTT
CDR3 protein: CASSLAGGEAFF

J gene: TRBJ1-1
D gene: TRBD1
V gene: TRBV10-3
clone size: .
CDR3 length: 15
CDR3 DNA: TGTGCCATCACTGGAACGGGACAGAGCATAAGTGAAGCTTTCTTT
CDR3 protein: CAITGTGQSISEAFF

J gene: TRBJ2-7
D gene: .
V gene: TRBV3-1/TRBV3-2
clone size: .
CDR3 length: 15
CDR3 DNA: TGTGCCAGCAGCCAAGGAGCACAGAGCTCCTACGAGCAGTACTTC
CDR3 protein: CASSQGAQSSYEQYF

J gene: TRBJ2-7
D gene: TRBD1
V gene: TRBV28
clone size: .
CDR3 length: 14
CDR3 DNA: TGTGCCAGCAGCCGAGACAGGGCTGCCCGTGGGCAGTACTTC
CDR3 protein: CASSRDRAARGQYF

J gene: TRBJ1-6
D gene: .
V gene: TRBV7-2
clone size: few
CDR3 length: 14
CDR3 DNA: TGTGCCAGCAGCTTCGGAGGGTACAATTCACCCCTCCACTTT
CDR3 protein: CASSFGGYNSPLHF

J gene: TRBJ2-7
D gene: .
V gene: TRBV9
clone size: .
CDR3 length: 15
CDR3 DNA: TGTGCCAGCAGCGTAGAGGCCGGGACTCTCTACGAGCAGTACTTC
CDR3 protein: CASSVEAGTLYEQYF

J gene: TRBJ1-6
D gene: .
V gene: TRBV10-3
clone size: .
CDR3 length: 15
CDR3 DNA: TGTGCCTCGGGCGGGGGGCAGGTCGGGAATTCACCCCTCCACTTT
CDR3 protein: CASGGGQVGNSPLHF

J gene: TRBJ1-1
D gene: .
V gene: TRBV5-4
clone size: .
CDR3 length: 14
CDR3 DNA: TGTGCCAGCAGCGATGATCCCTCGGGGACTGAAGCTTTCTTT
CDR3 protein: CASSDDPSGTEAFF

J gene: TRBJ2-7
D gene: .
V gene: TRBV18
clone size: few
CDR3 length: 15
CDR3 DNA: TGTGCCAGCTCTGTGTCGGCGGAGAGCTCCTACGAGCAGTACTTC
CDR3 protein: CASSVSAESSYEQYF

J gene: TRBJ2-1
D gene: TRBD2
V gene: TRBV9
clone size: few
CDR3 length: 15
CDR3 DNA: TGTGCCAGCAGCCCGAGGACTAGCGGGGGTCCAGACCAGTTCTTC
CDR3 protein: CASSPRTSGGPDQFF

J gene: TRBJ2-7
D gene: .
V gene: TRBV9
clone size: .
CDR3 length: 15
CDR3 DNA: TGTGCCAGCACGAGGTCCCCCTCTCCTACCTACGAGCAGTACTTC
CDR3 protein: CASTRSPSPTYEQYF

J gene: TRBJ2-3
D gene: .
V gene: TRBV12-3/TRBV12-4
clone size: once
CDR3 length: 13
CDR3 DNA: TGTGCCAGCAGTTTTTTTAGCGACGATACGCAGTATTTT
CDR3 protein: CASSFFSDDTQYF